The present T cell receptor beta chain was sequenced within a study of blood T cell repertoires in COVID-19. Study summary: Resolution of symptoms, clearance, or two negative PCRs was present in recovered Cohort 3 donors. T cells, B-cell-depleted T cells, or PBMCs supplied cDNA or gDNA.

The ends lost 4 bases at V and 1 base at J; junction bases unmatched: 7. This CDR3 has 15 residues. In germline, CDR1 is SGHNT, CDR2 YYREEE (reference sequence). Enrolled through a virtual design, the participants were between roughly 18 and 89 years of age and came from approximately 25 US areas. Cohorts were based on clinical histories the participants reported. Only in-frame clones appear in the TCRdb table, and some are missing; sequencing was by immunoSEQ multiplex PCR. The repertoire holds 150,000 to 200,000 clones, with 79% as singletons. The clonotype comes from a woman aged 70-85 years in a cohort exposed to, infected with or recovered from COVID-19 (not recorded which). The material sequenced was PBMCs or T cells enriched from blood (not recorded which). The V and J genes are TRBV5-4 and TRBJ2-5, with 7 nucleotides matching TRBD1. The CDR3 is CASSPRGRLQETQYF. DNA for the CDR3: TGTGCCAGCAGCCCAAGGGGGCGCCTCCAAGAGACCCAGTACTTC.